One sample yielded the 23 T cell receptor beta chains listed below, sequenced in a study of blood T cell repertoires in COVID-19 (dated by TCRdb to the early 2020s). Receptor libraries were prepared by the immunoSEQ multiplex PCR assay. This immuneACCESS table, as held by TCRdb, lists in-frame sequences with V and J called but not all clones. Of the missing ones, under half trace to an unresolved V gene in checked studies; the others have no known cause. This sample is represented by fewer than 700,000 clones; roughly nine tenths of them were singletons. The ten largest make up 7.5% to 9% of the sample. Sequenced: peripheral blood. Every receptor here comes from a woman between 45 and 65 years old with COVID-19, enrolled during active disease.

With regard to this clone: This same CDR3 is encoded by further DNA sequences in the sample. This CDR3 is CASSYRGQGDSPLHF. Here the CDR3 DNA reads TGTGCCAGCAGTTACAGGGGACAGGGGGATTCACCCCTCCACTTT. The V call is TRBV6-5, the J call TRBJ1-6; 11 bases match TRBD1. Germline lookup yields CDR1 MNHEY and CDR2 SVGAGI. After removal of 2 bases from V and 8 bases from J, the junction contained 2 bases not matched to a gene. This CDR3 contains 15 residues.

J is TRBJ1-1 and V is TRBV27, with TRBD1 matching 7 bases. The ends lost 6 bases at V and 4 bases at J; junction bases unmatched: 2. The CDR3 is made up of 12 amino acids. CDR1 MNHEY and CDR2 SMNVEV come from the germline V gene (reference sequence). CDR3 nucleotide sequence: TGTGCCAGCAGGACAGGGAGCACTGAAGCTTTCTTT. Protein product: CASRTGSTEAFF.

As DNA, the CDR3 is TGTGCCAGCAGCCGCGGGACAGGGGTTACTGGAAACACCATATATTTT. Translated: CASSRGTGVTGNTIYF. The chain employs TRBV13 and TRBJ1-3, with TRBD1 identical over 10 bases. Per the germline V gene, CDR1 is PRHDT and CDR2 is FYEKMQ (reference sequence). Unmatched junction bases numbered 6, after V lost 5 bases and J lost 2 bases. This CDR3 is built from 16 residues.

This rearrangement joins TRBV6-6 to TRBJ1-1; 9 bases are shared with TRBD1. Germline V gene data show CDR1 as MNHNY and CDR2 as SVGAGI (reference sequence). The junction had 11 bases not matched to a gene; V was cut back by 10 bases and J by 8 bases. The CDR3 has 13 amino acids. CDR3 loop: CAIRDRVTEEAFF. CDR3 nucleotide sequence: TGTGCCATACGGGACAGGGTGACCGAGGAAGCTTTCTTT.

About this clone itself: The sample holds other DNA sequences that translate to the same CDR3. The chain uses TRBV19 and TRBJ2-2; a possible D gene is TRBD1 (6 bases). This CDR3 is built from 14 residues. Germline V gives CDR1 LNHDA, CDR2 SQIVND (reference sequence). The V end was cut by 5 bases, the J end by 0 bases, with 7 bases between. CDR3 residues: CASSGTPNTGELFF. CDR3 nucleotides: TGTGCCAGTAGTGGGACACCGAACACCGGGGAGCTGTTTTTT. Full variable domain (outside the CDR3, taken from reference TRBV19 and TRBJ2-2): DGGITQSPKYLFRKEGQNVTLSCEQNLNHDAMYWYRQDPGQGLRLIYYSQIVNDFQKGDIAEGYSVSREKKESFPLTVTSAQKNPTAFYLCASSGTPNTGELFFGEGSRLTVL.

This clone was detected only a few times. This chain joins TRBV4-1 and TRBJ2-2; 15 nucleotides line up with TRBD2. CDR3 length: 19 residues. Germline V lookup: CDR1 MGHRA, CDR2 YSYEKL. V trimming: 1 base; J trimming: 4 bases; junction bases outside the gene matches: 7. This chain's CDR3 is CASSQGTSGGARGTGELFF. The DNA for the CDR3 is TGCGCCAGCAGCCAAGGGACTAGCGGGGGGGCGCGGGGCACCGGGGAGCTGTTTTTT.

The chain uses TRBV12-3 or TRBV12-4 and TRBJ1-2; no clear D. V shed 4 bases and J shed 2 bases, with 8 bases lying between them. The CDR3 contains 13 residues. The CDR3 protein is CASSSQRNYGYTF. The CDR3 DNA sequence: TGTGCCAGCAGTTCTCAGCGGAACTATGGCTACACCTTC.

This chain joins TRBV3-1 (or the pseudogene TRBV3-2) and TRBJ2-3, with D perhaps TRBD2 (5 bases). Germline assignment: CDR1 LGHDT and CDR2 YNNKEL (reference sequence). The germline V and J ends were trimmed by 10 bases and 5 bases, with 19 bases remaining between them. The CDR3 length is 14 residues. CDR3 bases: TGTGCCAACCGGTGGGATGATGGAGGAGATACGCAGTATTTT. Its translation: CANRWDDGGDTQYF.

The chain couples TRBV12-3 or TRBV12-4 to TRBJ2-3; D call uncertain. The CDR3 is made up of 13 amino acids. Trimming took off 5 bases at V and 2 bases at J, with 8 bases between the two ends. The CDR3 DNA sequence: TGTGCCAGCAGTCCCCAACTCACAGATACGCAGTATTTT. It specifies CASSPQLTDTQYF.

V and J are TRBV5-1 and TRBJ2-7; D gene uncertain. CDR3 size: 13 residues. With 4 bases removed from V and 2 bases from J, the gap between germline ends came to 10 bases. The germline gives CDR1 SGHRS, CDR2 YFSETQ. For the CDR3, the DNA is TGCGCCAGCAGCCCCTCTAAGCCCTACGAGCAGTACTTC. Translated: CASSPSKPYEQYF. Full variable domain (rest looked up from reference TRBV5-1 and TRBJ2-7): KAGVTQTPRYLIKTRGQQVTLSCSPISGHRSVSWYQQTPGQGLQFLFEYFSETQRNKGNFPGRFSGRQFSNSRSEMNVSTLELGDSALYLCASSPSKPYEQYFGPGTRLTVT.

The chain has TRBV28 and TRBJ1-6; D gene ambiguous. Germline lookup yields CDR1 MDHEN and CDR2 SYDVKM. The length of the CDR3 is 18 residues. V lost 2 bases and J 0 bases, leaving 14 bases between the germline ends. CDR3 coding DNA: TGTGCCAGCAGTTTAAGTGGTCACTATAGCTCCTATAATTCACCCCTCCACTTT. It translates to CASSLSGHYSSYNSPLHF.

The rearrangement links TRBV3-1 (or the pseudogene TRBV3-2) to TRBJ2-2, with 7 bases identical to TRBD2. Germline lookup yields CDR1 LGHDT and CDR2 YNNKEL (reference sequence). V shed 0 bases and J 7 bases; nucleotides not matched to a gene: 5. The CDR3 loop spans 15 amino acids. As DNA, the CDR3 is TGTGCCAGCAGCCAAGAGGTCGGGGGGATCGGGGAGCTGTTTTTT. It encodes CASSQEVGGIGELFF.

The CDR3 loop is CASSYSNRRRDGYTF. CDR3 in DNA: TGTGCCAGCAGTTACTCGAATAGGCGGAGGGATGGCTACACCTTC. V usage is TRBV6-5 and J usage is TRBJ1-2; D is unresolved. Trimming left V 0 bases short and J 6 bases short, with 14 bases between. The germline gives CDR1 MNHEY, CDR2 SVGAGI. The CDR3 runs to 15 residues.

The rearrangement joins TRBV6-1 to TRBJ2-7, with TRBD1 matching over 7 bases. V lost 2 bases to trimming and J lost 1 base; unmatched junction nucleotides: 5. Germline lookup yields CDR1 MNHNS and CDR2 SASEGT. This CDR3 is built from 15 residues. The CDR3 is CASSELEGQSYEQYF. The CDR3 nucleotides are TGTGCCAGCAGTGAACTAGAGGGACAGTCCTACGAGCAGTACTTC.

The gene calls are TRBV6-5 and TRBJ2-7; TRBD2 might be the D (5 bases). The V end lost 5 bases, the J end lost 4 bases, and 9 bases lay between the germline ends. Germline V gene lookup returns CDR1 MNHEY and CDR2 SVGAGI. The CDR3 loop spans 12 amino acids. The CDR3 DNA is TGTGCCAGCAGTCCCCGGGAATACGAGCAGTACTTC. Protein product: CASSPREYEQYF.

The gene calls are TRBV5-4 and TRBJ1-2; tentative D call: TRBD1 (5 bases). V gave up 0 bases and J gave up 8 bases, with 11 bases separating them. The CDR3 extends over 13 amino acids. CDR1 SGHNT and CDR2 YYREEE come from the germline V gene (reference sequence). The CDR3 region is CASSLVGRVGYTF. As DNA, the CDR3 is TGTGCCAGCAGCTTGGTCGGCAGGGTCGGCTACACCTTC.

The CDR3 nucleotides are TGTGCCAGTAGCCTTACGACAGCGGGTAATTCACCCCTCCACTTT. Translating gives CASSLTTAGNSPLHF. The chain joins TRBV19 to TRBJ1-6; possibly TRBD1 for D (5 bases). The V gene lost 6 bases and the J gene lost 6 bases, with 15 bases spanning the gap. The CDR3 is made up of 15 amino acids. The germline V gene encodes CDR1 LNHDA and CDR2 SQIVND (reference sequence).

V gene TRBV6-1 combines with J gene TRBJ1-2; TRBD1 matches at 10 bases. The CDR3 sequence is 15 residues long. Trimming removed 1 base from V and 7 bases from J; junction bases left unmatched: 6. Germline values: CDR1 MNHNS, CDR2 SASEGT. Here the CDR3 reads CASSEEPGQGLGYTF. The CDR3 nucleotides are TGTGCCAGCAGTGAAGAGCCGGGACAGGGGCTTGGCTACACCTTC.

V is TRBV6-5 and J is TRBJ1-2; 7 positions agree with TRBD1. Germline V lookup: CDR1 MNHEY, CDR2 SVGAGI. Germline trimming cut 6 bases from V and 4 bases from J; bases unmatched to any gene: 8. The CDR3 spans 14 residues. The CDR3 region has the DNA TGTGCCAGCAGGCTTGCACAGGGGTCCTATGGCTACACCTTC. Translation gives CASRLAQGSYGYTF.

The chain is built from TRBV27 and TRBJ1-2; D perhaps matches TRBD1 (6 bases). The CDR3 runs 12 residues. Germline V gene sequence: CDR1 MNHEY, CDR2 SMNVEV (reference sequence). The V and J ends lost 6 bases and 5 bases respectively, with 10 bases between them. CDR3 in DNA: TGTGCCAGCAGACAGGGCGGTTATGGCTACACCTTC. Translation: CASRQGGYGYTF.

The rearrangement joins TRBV11-1 to TRBJ2-6; D unclear. Germline V lookup: CDR1 SGHAT, CDR2 FQDESV (reference sequence). V lost 3 bases and J 2 bases, leaving 8 bases between the germline ends. The CDR3 contains 15 residues. CDR3 sequence (DNA): TGTGCCAGCAGCTTCCGAGAAGCTGGGGCCAACGTCCTGACTTTC. Protein: CASSFREAGANVLTF.

The chain uses TRBV15 and TRBJ1-1; D is perhaps TRBD1 (5 bases). The length of the CDR3 is 13 residues. Germline loops: CDR1 LNHNV, CDR2 YYDKDF (reference sequence). Trimming took off 3 bases at V and 5 bases at J, with 10 bases between the two ends. CDR3 sequence (DNA): TGTGCCACCAGCAGCTGGGACTTTACTGAAGCTTTCTTT. It is translated as CATSSWDFTEAFF.

The chain carries TRBV19 and TRBJ2-3; 12 positions agree with TRBD1. Germline CDR1 LNHDA, CDR2 SQIVND (reference sequence). V lost 6 bases, J lost 4 bases, and 5 bases stayed unmatched. This CDR3 has 15 residues. In DNA, the CDR3 is TGTGCCAGTAGCTCCGGGACAGGGGGCCCAGATACGCAGTATTTT. It encodes CASSSGTGGPDTQYF. Complete variable domain (other parts from reference TRBV19 and TRBJ2-3): DGGITQSPKYLFRKEGQNVTLSCEQNLNHDAMYWYRQDPGQGLRLIYYSQIVNDFQKGDIAEGYSVSREKKESFPLTVTSAQKNPTAFYLCASSSGTGGPDTQYFGPGTRLTVL.